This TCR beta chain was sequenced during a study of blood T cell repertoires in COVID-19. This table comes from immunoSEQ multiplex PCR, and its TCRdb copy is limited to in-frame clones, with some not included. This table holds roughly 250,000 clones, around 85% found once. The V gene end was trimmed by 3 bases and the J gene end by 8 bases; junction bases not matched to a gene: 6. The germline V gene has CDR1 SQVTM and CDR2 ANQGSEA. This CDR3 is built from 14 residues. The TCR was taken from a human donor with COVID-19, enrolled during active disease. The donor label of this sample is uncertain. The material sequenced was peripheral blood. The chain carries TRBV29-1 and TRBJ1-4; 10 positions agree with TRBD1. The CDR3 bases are TGCAGCGTTGAGGACAGGGGGGTATGGGAAAAACTGTTTTTT. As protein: CSVEDRGVWEKLFF.